This TCR beta chain originates from a study of T cells in tuberculosis. Germline lookup yields CDR1 MNHEY and CDR2 SMNVEV (reference sequence). Trimming shortened V by 5 bases and J by 0 bases, and 8 bases separated the two germline ends. CDR3 length: 14 amino acids. TCRdb keeps only in-frame clones here, not all; method: immunoSEQ multiplex PCR. The sample has about 30,000 clones, just over 90% seen once. The genes are TRBV27 and TRBJ1-3; D uncertain. The TCR originated in a donor aged 10-29 years with latent tuberculosis or without tuberculosis infection. Sequenced input: PBMCs. CDR3 nucleotide sequence: TGTGCCAGCAGTCTAGGCGTCTCTGGAAACACCATATATTTT. Protein product: CASSLGVSGNTIYF.